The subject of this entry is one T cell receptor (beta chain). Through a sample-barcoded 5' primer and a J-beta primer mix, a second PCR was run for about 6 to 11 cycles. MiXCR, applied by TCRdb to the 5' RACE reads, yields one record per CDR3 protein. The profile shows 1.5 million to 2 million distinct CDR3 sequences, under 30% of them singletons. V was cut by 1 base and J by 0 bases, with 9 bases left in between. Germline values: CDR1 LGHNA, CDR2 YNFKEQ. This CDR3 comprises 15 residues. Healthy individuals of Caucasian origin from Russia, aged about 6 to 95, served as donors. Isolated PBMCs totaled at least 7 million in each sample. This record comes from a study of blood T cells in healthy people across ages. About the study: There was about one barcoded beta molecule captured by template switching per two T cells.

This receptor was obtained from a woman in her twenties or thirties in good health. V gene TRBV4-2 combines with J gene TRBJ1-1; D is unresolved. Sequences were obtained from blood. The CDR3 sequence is CASSQVTGVNTEAFF. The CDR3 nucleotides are TGTGCCAGCAGCCAAGTTACCGGGGTGAACACTGAAGCTTTCTTT.